Listed here are 22 T cell receptor beta chains from one sample, sequenced in a study of regulatory dendritic cells for organ transplantation. TCRdb keeps only in-frame clones here, not all; method: immunoSEQ multiplex PCR. The data show approximately 12,000 clones, about four fifths seen once. Allogeneic regulatory or mature dendritic cells were co-cultured for less than six days with CFSE-labeled sorted T cells at 1:10. No antigen has been assigned to these receptors. Material: naive CD8+ T cells from blood cultured with regulatory dendritic cells. The sample's subset: CD45RA+ naive T cells. The receptor source for this set is a human donor in good health.

The chain links TRBV5-1 to TRBJ2-7; D is ambiguous. CDR1 and CDR2 (germline): SGHRS, YFSETQ. With 0 bases removed from V and 2 bases from J, the gap between germline ends came to 3 bases. This CDR3 is 12 amino acids long. Here the CDR3 DNA reads TGCGCCAGCAGCTTGGGCGCCTACGAGCAGTACTTC. This translates into CASSLGAYEQYF.

This clone was observed once. The genes are TRBV9 and TRBJ2-7; D is possibly TRBD1 (5 bases). This CDR3 is 14 amino acids long. V lost 3 bases and J 3 bases, leaving 13 bases between the germline ends. The germline V gene encodes CDR1 SGDLS and CDR2 YYNGEE. This CDR3 is CASSAFTGNYEQYF. The DNA for the CDR3 is TGTGCCAGCAGCGCATTCACAGGAAACTACGAGCAGTACTTC. The complete variable domain, with remaining parts taken from reference TRBV9 and TRBJ2-7, reads DSGVTQTPKHLITATGQRVTLRCSPRSGDLSVYWYQQSLDQGLQFLIQYYNGEERAKGNILERFSAQQFPDLHSELNLSSLELGDSALYFCASSAFTGNYEQYFGPGTRLTVT.

The chain combines TRBV4-3 with TRBJ1-2; D is perhaps TRBD1 (6 bases). The germline V gene encodes CDR1 LGHNA and CDR2 YSLEER. This CDR3 is 15 amino acids long. The V gene lost 1 base and the J gene lost 7 bases, with 16 bases spanning the gap. The CDR3 nucleotides are TGCGCCAGCAGCCAAGCCCTACAGGGTAATCCTGGCTACACCTTC. As protein: CASSQALQGNPGYTF.

The rearrangement links TRBV23-1 to TRBJ1-5; D remains ambiguous. TRBV23-1 is identified as an open reading frame with a role that is uncertain. The germline V and J ends were trimmed by 0 bases and 0 bases, with 9 bases remaining between them. There are 16 residues in the CDR3. In DNA form, the CDR3 reads TGCGCCAGCAGTCAATCCCTGGGAGGTAGCAATCAGCCCCAGCATTTT. This codes for CASSQSLGGSNQPQHF.

This chain joins TRBV13 and TRBJ2-5, with TRBD2 identical over 9 bases. The trim removed 5 bases at V and 5 bases at J, leaving 15 bases unmatched. Germline CDR1 is PRHDT and CDR2 is FYEKMQ (reference sequence). CDR3 length equals 17 residues. The DNA for the CDR3 is TGTGCCAGCAGCCCCGGGCGGGGGGGCCTACAGGGGGAGACCCAGTACTTC. Amino acids: CASSPGRGGLQGETQYF.

The rearrangement links TRBV5-1 to TRBJ2-7, with unresolved D. Germline values: CDR1 SGHRS, CDR2 YFSETQ. Trimming removed 2 bases at V and 5 bases at J, with 5 bases between. The length of the CDR3 is 11 residues. As DNA, the CDR3 is TGCGCCAGCAGCTTTGGAGACGAGCAGTACTTC. This codes for CASSFGDEQYF.

This clone was seen a few times. This chain uses TRBV4-1 with TRBJ2-2; 10 positions agree with TRBD1. Germline V CDR1 and CDR2: MGHRA, YSYEKL. The junction had 4 bases not matched to a gene; V was cut back by 4 bases and J by 5 bases. This CDR3 has 15 residues. CDR3 protein: CASSPTGGSTGELFF. In nucleotides, the CDR3 is TGCGCCAGCAGCCCGACAGGGGGCAGTACCGGGGAGCTGTTTTTT.

V gene TRBV29-1 combines with J gene TRBJ2-1, with D unclear. V was clipped by 4 bases and J by 3 bases, with 7 bases between them. The CDR3 covers 12 residues. Germline CDR1 and CDR2: SQVTM and ANQGSEA. The CDR3 DNA follows: TGCAGCGTTGTCCGGGTCTACAATGAGCAGTTCTTC. Encoded protein: CSVVRVYNEQFF.

This rearrangement joins TRBV4-1 to TRBJ2-7; TRBD1 aligns across 8 bases. Germline V CDR1 and CDR2: MGHRA, YSYEKL. After removal of 0 bases from V and 6 bases from J, the junction contained 7 bases not matched to a gene. This CDR3 is 15 amino acids long. CDR3 nucleotides: TGCGCCAGCAGCCAAGATCACAGGGGGACAGGCGAGCAGTACTTC. Translation gives CASSQDHRGTGEQYF.

V is TRBV2 and J is TRBJ1-2, with D tentatively TRBD1 (6 bases). With 7 bases removed from V and 3 bases from J, the gap between germline ends came to 15 bases. The CDR3 contains 14 residues. Germline V CDR1 and CDR2: SNHLY, FYNNEI. The CDR3, as DNA: TGTGCCAGCACCGGACAGCAAGACTACTATGGCTACACCTTC. Translation: CASTGQQDYYGYTF.

The V call is TRBV6-5, the J call TRBJ2-4; perhaps TRBD1 as D (7 bases). This CDR3 spans 14 amino acids. The germline V gene has CDR1 MNHEY and CDR2 SVGAGI. V shed 9 bases and J shed 0 bases, with 12 bases lying between them. The CDR3 DNA reads as TGTGCCAGGGCGGGACAGCTAGCCAAAAACATTCAGTACTTC. This codes for CARAGQLAKNIQYF.

The gene calls are TRBV5-1 and TRBJ2-3, with D tentatively TRBD2 (5 bases). Trimming pared 7 bases from V and 2 bases from J, leaving 11 bases between. This CDR3 is 13 amino acids long. Germline values: CDR1 SGHRS, CDR2 YFSETQ. CDR3 sequence reads: CASYPDFTDTQYF. The DNA for the CDR3 is TGCGCCAGCTACCCGGACTTCACAGATACGCAGTATTTT.

This sequence joins TRBV15 and TRBJ1-4; tentatively, D is TRBD1 (5 bases). Germline V gene sequence: CDR1 LNHNV, CDR2 YYDKDF (reference sequence). The CDR3 runs 15 residues. Trimming left V 0 bases short and J 6 bases short, with 11 bases between. CDR3 bases: TGTGCCACCAGCAGAGAACAGGCAGCCGATGAAAAACTGTTTTTT. It translates to CATSREQAADEKLFF.

The chain couples TRBV4-3 to TRBJ2-5; tentative D call: TRBD2 (5 bases). The germline V and J ends were trimmed by 1 base and 0 bases, with 12 bases remaining between them. CDR1 is LGHNA and CDR2 is YSLEER in the germline V gene. This CDR3 contains 16 residues. In DNA form, the CDR3 reads TGCGCCAGCAGCCAAGGACTATTAACGTACCAAGAGACCCAGTACTTC. Translating gives CASSQGLLTYQETQYF.

The CDR3 nucleotides read TGTGCCAGCACTTGGGGGGGCAGAGGCACCGGGGAGCTGTTTTTT. It yields the protein CASTWGGRGTGELFF. This sequence joins TRBV27 and TRBJ2-2, with D perhaps matching TRBD2 (7 bases). Germline CDR1 MNHEY, CDR2 SMNVEV (reference sequence). The CDR3 length is 15 residues. V gave up 7 bases and J gave up 4 bases, with 16 bases separating them.

The chain joins TRBV14 to TRBJ2-5; TRBD1 matches at 8 bases. Germline V gives CDR1 SGHDN, CDR2 FVKESK. This CDR3 contains 15 residues. With 0 bases clipped from V and 5 bases from J, the junction kept 5 bases outside the gene matches. CDR3 protein: CASSQDRGRGETQYF. CDR3 nucleotides: TGTGCCAGCAGCCAAGACAGGGGGCGTGGGGAGACCCAGTACTTC. The variable domain in full, completed from reference TRBV14 and TRBJ2-5, reads EAGVTQFPSHSVIEKGQTVTLRCDPISGHDNLYWYRRVMGKEIKFLLHFVKESKQDESGMPNNRFLAERTGGTYSTLKVQPAELEDSGVYFCASSQDRGRGETQYFGPGTRLLVL.

The chain recombines TRBV4-3 with TRBJ2-7; TRBD1 might be the D (6 bases). There are 14 residues in the CDR3. CDR1 is LGHNA and CDR2 is YSLEER in the germline V gene. The V gene lost 3 bases and the J gene lost 2 bases, with 11 bases spanning the gap. CDR3 sequence: CASSHEQGPYEQYF. The CDR3 nucleotides read TGCGCCAGCAGCCACGAACAGGGACCCTACGAGCAGTACTTC.

The J gene is TRBJ2-7, the V gene TRBV19; D might be TRBD1 (6 bases). Trimming stripped 0 bases from V and 3 bases from J, with 12 bases between. CDR1 and CDR2 (germline): LNHDA, SQIVND (reference sequence). The CDR3 covers 15 residues. CDR3 loop: CASSIDTGLGYEQYF. As DNA, the CDR3 is TGTGCCAGTAGTATAGACACAGGGTTAGGCTACGAGCAGTACTTC.

The chain links TRBV2 to TRBJ2-7; D is perhaps TRBD2 (6 bases). Trimming cost V 6 bases and J 4 bases, with 16 bases left between them. In germline, CDR1 is SNHLY, CDR2 FYNNEI. The CDR3 runs 14 residues. The CDR3 DNA is TGTGCCAGCAGCGAGACTAGACCTACTTACGAGCAGTACTTC. Translating it yields CASSETRPTYEQYF.

This sequence joins TRBV7-8 and TRBJ1-5; D is undetermined. Deletions cut 1 base from V and 0 bases from J, with 4 bases between. Germline V lookup: CDR1 SGHVS, CDR2 FQNEAQ. The CDR3 spans 14 residues. The CDR3: CASSLEHSNQPQHF. The DNA for the CDR3 is TGTGCCAGCAGCTTAGAGCATAGCAATCAGCCCCAGCATTTT.

V is TRBV6-1 and J is TRBJ1-1; TRBD1 is a possible D gene (5 bases). Germline V lookup: CDR1 MNHNS, CDR2 SASEGT. This CDR3 is 12 amino acids long. V dropped 7 bases and J dropped 4 bases, with 10 bases sitting between them. The CDR3 nucleotides read TGTGCCAGCATGATGGGGGGCACTGAAGCTTTCTTT. Amino acids: CASMMGGTEAFF.

The chain joins TRBV5-8 to TRBJ2-4; a weak D match, TRBD1 (5 bases). V gave up 6 bases and J gave up 1 base, with 14 bases separating them. The CDR3 spans 15 residues. Germline CDR1 and CDR2: SGHTS and YDEGEE. The DNA for the CDR3 is TGTGCCAGCAAACTCCGACCAGGGGCCAAAAACATTCAGTACTTC. Residues: CASKLRPGAKNIQYF.